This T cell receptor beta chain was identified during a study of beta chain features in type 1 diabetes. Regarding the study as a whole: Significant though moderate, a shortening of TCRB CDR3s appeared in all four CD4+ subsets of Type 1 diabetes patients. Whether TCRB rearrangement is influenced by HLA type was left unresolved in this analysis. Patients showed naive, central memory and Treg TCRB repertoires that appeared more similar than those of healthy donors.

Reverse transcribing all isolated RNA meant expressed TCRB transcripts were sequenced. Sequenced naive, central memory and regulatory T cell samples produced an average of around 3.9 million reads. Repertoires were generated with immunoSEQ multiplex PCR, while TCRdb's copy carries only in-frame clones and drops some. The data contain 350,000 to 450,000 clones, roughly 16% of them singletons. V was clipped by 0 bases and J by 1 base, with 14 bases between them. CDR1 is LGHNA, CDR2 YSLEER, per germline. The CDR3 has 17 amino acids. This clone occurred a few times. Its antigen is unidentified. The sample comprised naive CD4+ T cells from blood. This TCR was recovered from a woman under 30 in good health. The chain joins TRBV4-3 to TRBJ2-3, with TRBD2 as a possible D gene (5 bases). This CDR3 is CASSQDRTSHGTDTQYF. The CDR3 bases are TGCGCCAGCAGCCAAGACCGTACTAGTCATGGCACAGATACGCAGTATTTT.